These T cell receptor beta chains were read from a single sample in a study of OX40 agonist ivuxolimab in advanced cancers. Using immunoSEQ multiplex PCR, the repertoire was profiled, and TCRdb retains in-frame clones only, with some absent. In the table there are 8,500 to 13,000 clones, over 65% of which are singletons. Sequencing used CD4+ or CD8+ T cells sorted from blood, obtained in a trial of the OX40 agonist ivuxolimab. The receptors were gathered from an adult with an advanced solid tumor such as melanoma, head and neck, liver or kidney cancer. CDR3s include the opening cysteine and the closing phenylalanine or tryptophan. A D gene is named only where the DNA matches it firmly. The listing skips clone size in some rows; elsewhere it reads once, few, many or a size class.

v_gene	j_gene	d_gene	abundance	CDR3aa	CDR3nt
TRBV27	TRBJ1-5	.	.	CASSHRDSNQPQHF	TGTGCCAGCAGTCACAGGGATAGCAATCAGCCCCAGCATTTT
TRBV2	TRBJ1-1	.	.	CASGTGENTEAFF	TGTGCCAGCGGGACGGGAGAGAACACTGAAGCTTTCTTT
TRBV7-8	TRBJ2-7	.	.	CASSYPDRESSYEQYF	TGTGCCAGCAGCTACCCCGACAGAGAAAGCTCCTACGAGCAGTACTTC
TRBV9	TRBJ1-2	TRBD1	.	CASSSRTGGYGYTF	TGTGCCAGCAGCTCCAGGACAGGGGGTTATGGCTACACCTTC
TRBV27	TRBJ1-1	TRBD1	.	CASSETGGGSEAFF	TGTGCCAGCAGCGAGACAGGGGGCGGTTCTGAAGCTTTCTTT
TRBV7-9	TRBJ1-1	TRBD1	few	CASSPEPGQVNTEAFF	TGTGCCAGCAGTCCAGAACCGGGACAGGTTAACACTGAAGCTTTCTTT
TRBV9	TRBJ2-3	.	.	CASSVQGISTDTQYF	TGTGCCAGCAGCGTACAGGGGATCAGCACAGATACGCAGTATTTT
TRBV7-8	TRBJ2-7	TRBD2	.	CASSSMGWTSGSYEQYF	TGTGCCAGCAGCTCAATGGGTTGGACTAGCGGTTCCTACGAGCAGTACTTC
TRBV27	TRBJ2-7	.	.	CASSFGFEQYF	TGTGCCAGCAGTTTTGGATTCGAGCAGTACTTC
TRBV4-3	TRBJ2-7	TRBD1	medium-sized	CASSQERQGAYEQYF	TGCGCCAGCAGCCAAGAGAGACAGGGGGCGTACGAGCAGTACTTC
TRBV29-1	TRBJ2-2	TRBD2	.	CSVVRGLGGGELFF	TGCAGCGTTGTTAGGGGACTAGGGGGCGGGGAGCTGTTTTTT
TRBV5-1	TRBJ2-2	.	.	CASSLDISNTGELFF	TGCGCCAGCAGCTTGGACATTTCGAACACCGGGGAGCTGTTTTTT
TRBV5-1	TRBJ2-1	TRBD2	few	CATRLAGIYNEQFF	TGCGCCACCCGACTAGCGGGGATCTACAATGAGCAGTTCTTC
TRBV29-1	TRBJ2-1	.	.	CSVEGLGEQFF	TGCAGCGTTGAGGGTCTGGGTGAGCAGTTCTTC
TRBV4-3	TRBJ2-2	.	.	CASSQSEAGELFF	TGCGCCAGCAGCCAATCTGAGGCCGGGGAGCTGTTTTTT
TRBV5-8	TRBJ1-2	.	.	CASSGRDGFFYGYTF	TGTGCCAGCAGCGGACGGGACGGATTTTTTTATGGCTACACCTTC
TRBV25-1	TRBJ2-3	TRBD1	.	CASSARDRTGTQYF	TGTGCCAGCAGTGCAAGGGACAGAACCGGTACGCAGTATTTT
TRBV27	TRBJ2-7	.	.	CASSWEPHYEQYF	TGTGCCAGCAGTTGGGAACCGCACTACGAGCAGTACTTC
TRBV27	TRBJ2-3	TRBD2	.	CASSSPGTSGRTDTQYF	TGTGCCAGCAGTTCCCCCGGGACTAGCGGCCGCACAGATACGCAGTATTTT
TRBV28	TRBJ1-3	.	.	CASSPGGFNTIYF	TGTGCCAGCAGCCCCGGAGGTTTTAACACCATATATTTT
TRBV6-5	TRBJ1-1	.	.	CASRLTLMNTEAFF	TGTGCCAGCAGACTGACACTTATGAACACTGAAGCTTTCTTT
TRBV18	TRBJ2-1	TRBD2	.	CASSPSGTTNEQFF	TGTGCCAGCTCACCAAGCGGGACTACGAATGAGCAGTTCTTC
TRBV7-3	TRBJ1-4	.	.	CASSLTGTGDEKLFF	TGTGCCAGCAGCTTAACGGGGACCGGGGATGAAAAACTGTTTTTT
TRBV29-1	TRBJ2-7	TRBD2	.	CSVQLAGATYEQYF	TGCAGCGTTCAACTAGCGGGAGCCACCTACGAGCAGTACTTC
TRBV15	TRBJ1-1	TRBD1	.	CATSRDRGLGNTEAFF	TGTGCCACCAGCAGGGACAGGGGGCTGGGGAACACTGAAGCTTTCTTT
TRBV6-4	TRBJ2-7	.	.	CASSDGGNEQYF	TGTGCCAGCAGTGACGGGGGGAACGAGCAGTACTTC
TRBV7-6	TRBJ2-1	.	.	CASSLEVRGIHEQFF	TGTGCCAGCAGCTTAGAGGTGAGGGGGATACACGAGCAGTTCTTC
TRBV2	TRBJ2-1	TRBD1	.	CASSEGVGQGAFGEQFF	TGTGCCAGCAGTGAAGGGGTGGGGCAGGGGGCGTTTGGTGAGCAGTTCTTC